The clone carrying this T cell receptor beta chain was observed at least ten times. The V end was cut by 6 bases, the J end by 6 bases, with 21 bases between. CDR3 length equals 15 residues. The V gene's germline CDR1 is MNHEY and CDR2 SVGEGT. A single record per CDR3 protein comes from TCRdb applying MiXCR to the 5' RACE reads. Of nearly 40,000 distinct CDR3 sequences listed, 18% are singletons. Material for sequencing was naive CD4+ T cells sorted from a lymph node. Subset reported: naive CD4+ T cells, CD4+CD45RA+CD25-. The V and J genes are TRBV6-2 or TRBV6-3 and TRBJ2-7; D possibly corresponds to TRBD1 (6 bases). The source of this sequence is a female donor with breast cancer. The chain's CDR3 is CASSAPTVFRGEQYF. CDR3 bases: TGTGCCAGCAGCGCCCCCACGGTCTTCAGGGGCGAGCAGTACTTC.